Below, 9 T cell receptor beta chains from the same sample are listed, as sequenced in a study of shared clonotypes between healthy human individuals (dated by TCRdb to the early 2020s). The library came from the immunoSEQ multiplex PCR assay. This is the immuneACCESS table as TCRdb keeps it, with only in-frame sequences that have V and J called. A part of the clones is gone; compared with another copy, unresolved V genes explain less than half, and the rest is unexplained. The sample data list 2,500,000 or so clones, and around 92% of these were observed just once. Roughly 0.34% of the sample is in the top ten clones. The sample taken for sequencing was naive CD4+ T cells from PBMCs. In light of the paper, this sample's cell subset or site label describes: CD45RA+ positively selected. The receptors come from a man younger than 35 in good health. Some clones in this sample may be carry-over from other donors' samples.

This chain joins TRBV27 and TRBJ2-7; 9 nucleotides agree with TRBD1. This CDR3 contains 16 residues. Germline assignment: CDR1 MNHEY and CDR2 SMNVEV (reference sequence). Losses at the gene ends were 6 bases for V and 4 bases for J; bases not matched to a gene: 13. The CDR3 coding sequence is TGTGCCAGCAGGCCCCTGGGGGGACAGGGATGGTACGAGCAGTACTTC. It translates to CASRPLGGQGWYEQYF.

The chain recombines TRBV7-3 with TRBJ2-1; TRBD1 might be the D (5 bases). This CDR3 contains 14 residues. Trimming left V 3 bases short and J 4 bases short, with 10 bases between. Germline V lookup: CDR1 SGHTA, CDR2 FQGTGA. DNA of the CDR3: TGTGCCAGCAGCTTGGGGCAGGAATACAATGAGCAGTTCTTC. Translation: CASSLGQEYNEQFF.

Concerning this clone itself: Distinct nucleotide sequences in the sample also encode this CDR3. V usage is TRBV6-5 and J usage is TRBJ2-7; 8 bases fit TRBD1. Germline V gene data show CDR1 as MNHEY and CDR2 as SVGAGI. Unmatched junction bases numbered 3, after V lost 6 bases and J lost 2 bases. The CDR3 is 13 amino acids. This CDR3 reads CASRGTGAYEQYF. The CDR3 nucleotides read TGTGCCAGCAGAGGGACAGGAGCCTACGAGCAGTACTTC.

The rearrangement uses TRBV10-3 and TRBJ1-1; 10 bases align to TRBD1. The CDR3 contains 17 residues. Germline V gene sequence: CDR1 ENHRY, CDR2 SYGVKD. The ends lost 6 bases at V and 1 base at J; junction bases unmatched: 11. For the CDR3, the DNA is TGTGCCATCAGGGGGACAGGGGCCAGTGAAGGGAACACTGAAGCTTTCTTT. Encoded protein: CAIRGTGASEGNTEAFF.

The chain links TRBV7-9 to TRBJ1-4; possible D gene TRBD1, 6 bases. V lost 5 bases and J 3 bases, leaving 13 bases between the germline ends. Germline values: CDR1 SEHNR, CDR2 FQNEAQ (reference sequence). The CDR3 is 15 amino acids. For the CDR3, the DNA is TGTGCCAGCAGCACCGACAGGTCAGCTAATGAAAAACTGTTTTTT. Translated, it gives CASSTDRSANEKLFF.

The V call is TRBV6-1, the J call TRBJ1-1; D is possibly TRBD1 (5 bases). Germline CDR1 reads MNHNS; CDR2 reads SASEGT. The CDR3 is 11 residues long. The ends were cut back, 11 bases at V and 5 bases at J, with 12 bases in the middle. This chain's CDR3 is CAVGGRTEAFF. In nucleotides, the CDR3 is TGTGCCGTGGGGGGGAGAACTGAAGCTTTCTTT.

The CDR3 sequence is CASSLRIAGEYNEQFF. The CDR3 nucleotides read TGTGCCAGCAGCTTAAGGATAGCGGGAGAGTACAATGAGCAGTTCTTC. This chain links TRBV7-9 with TRBJ2-1, with 9 nucleotides matching TRBD2. The CDR3 loop spans 16 amino acids. The V and J ends lost 2 bases and 4 bases, in that order; junction bases with no gene match: 6. Germline CDR1 and CDR2: SEHNR and FQNEAQ (reference sequence).

In DNA form, the CDR3 reads TGTGCCAGCAGCGGGACTCCCTCTGGAAACACCATATATTTT. It codes for CASSGTPSGNTIYF. The V gene is TRBV9, the J gene TRBJ1-3; D is ambiguous. V was clipped by 3 bases and J by 0 bases, with 7 bases between them. Germline loops: CDR1 SGDLS, CDR2 YYNGEE. There are 14 residues in the CDR3.

The chain recombines TRBV14 with TRBJ1-2; D call uncertain. The CDR3 contains 13 residues. The germline V gene has CDR1 SGHDN and CDR2 FVKESK. Trimming removed 1 base at V and 4 bases at J, with 7 bases between. In DNA form, the CDR3 reads TGTGCCAGCAGCCAAGGGCGCTCCTATGGCTACACCTTC. Translation: CASSQGRSYGYTF.